Listed here are 5 T cell receptor beta chains from one sample, sequenced in a study of response to subunit inactivated influenza vaccine. TCRdb redid the calling of the RT-PCR reads with MiXCR, one entry per CDR3 protein. The table lists 150,000 to 200,000 distinct CDR3 sequences, 12% of them singletons, with about 29% in the top ten. This sample was shared with a second study, whose subject was T cells expressing NK-cell markers. Turning to that study: In generating TCR beta cDNA, 5'RACE template switching with UMIs was used.

This sample comprised CD8+ T cells sorted from PBMCs, obtained 12 days after vaccination. The receptors were sampled from a man over 45 who received an inactivated influenza vaccine.

The chain has TRBV7-9 and TRBJ2-7; 11 bases align to TRBD2. Germline CDR1 is SEHNR and CDR2 is FQNEAQ (reference sequence). V was clipped by 1 base and J by 3 bases; unmatched bases: 5. This CDR3 has 16 amino acids. CDR3 sequence reads: CASSLDGGTSGYEQYF. DNA of the CDR3: TGTGCCAGCAGCTTAGACGGCGGGACTAGCGGCTACGAGCAGTACTTC. The full variable domain, rest sourced from reference TRBV7-9 and TRBJ2-7, is DTGVSQNPRHKITKRGQNVTFRCDPISEHNRLYWYRQTLGQGPEFLTYFQNEAQLEKSRLLSDRFSAERPKGSFSTLEIQRTEQGDSAMYLCASSLDGGTSGYEQYFGPGTRLTVT.

This clonotype has only a few counts. The chain recombines TRBV19 with TRBJ2-1; 7 bases match TRBD1. CDR1 and CDR2 from the germline V gene are LNHDA and SQIVND (reference sequence). This CDR3 comprises 14 residues. Trimming cost V 3 bases and J 3 bases; bases outside gene matches: 2. The chain's CDR3 is CASSIGTVYNEQFF. CDR3 coding DNA: TGTGCCAGTAGTATCGGGACAGTCTACAATGAGCAGTTCTTC.

The V call is TRBV6-1, the J call TRBJ2-7; tentatively, D is TRBD2 (6 bases). The CDR3 covers 13 residues. Between the trimmed V and J ends, which lost 10 bases and 3 bases, there was a span of 16 bases. Germline values: CDR1 MNHNS, CDR2 SASEGT. CDR3 protein: CATGVGRVYEQYF. In nucleotides, the CDR3 is TGTGCCACGGGAGTCGGACGGGTCTACGAGCAGTACTTC.

In this sample, this clonotype turned up a few times. This rearrangement joins TRBV29-1 to TRBJ2-7; 10 bases line up with TRBD2. Germline V CDR1 and CDR2: SQVTM, ANQGSEA. The CDR3 extends over 14 amino acids. Trimming took 3 bases from V and 6 from J; bases not matched to a gene: 8. The CDR3 bases are TGCAGCGTTGAGCATCTAGCGGGGGCGGGCGAGCAGTACTTC. It encodes CSVEHLAGAGEQYF.

The chain combines TRBV7-6 with TRBJ2-3; D might be TRBD2 (5 bases). The CDR3 consists of 17 residues. Trimming left V 3 bases short and J 1 base short, with 17 bases between. Per germline, CDR1 SGHVS and CDR2 FNYEAQ. CDR3: CASSLEDGIARTDTQYF. CDR3 sequence (DNA): TGTGCCAGCAGCTTGGAGGACGGGATCGCTCGCACAGATACGCAGTATTTT.